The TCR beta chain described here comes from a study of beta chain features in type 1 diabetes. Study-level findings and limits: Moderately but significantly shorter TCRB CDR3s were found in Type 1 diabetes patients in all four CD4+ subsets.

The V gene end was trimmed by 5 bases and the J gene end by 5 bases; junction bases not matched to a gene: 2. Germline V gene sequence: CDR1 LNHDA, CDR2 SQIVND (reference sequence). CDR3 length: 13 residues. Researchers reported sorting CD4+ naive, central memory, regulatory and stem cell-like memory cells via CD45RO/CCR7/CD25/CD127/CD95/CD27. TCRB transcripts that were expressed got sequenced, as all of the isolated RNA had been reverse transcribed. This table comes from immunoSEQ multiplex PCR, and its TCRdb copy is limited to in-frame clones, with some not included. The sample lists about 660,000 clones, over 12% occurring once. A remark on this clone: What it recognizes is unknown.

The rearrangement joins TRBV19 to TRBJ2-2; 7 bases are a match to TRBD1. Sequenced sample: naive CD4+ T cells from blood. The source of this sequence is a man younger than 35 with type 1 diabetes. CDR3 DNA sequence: TGTGCCAGTAGTGTGACAGGGACCGGGGAGCTGTTTTTT. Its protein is CASSVTGTGELFF.